This record covers a single TCR beta chain. Authors' analysis steps: Reference gene primer amplification gave estimated nucleated cell counts. Generated by immunoSEQ multiplex PCR, the TCRdb table keeps only in-frame clones and is missing some. V and J calls and clone size are as listed in that table; D and trimming were resolved from the DNA. In the table there are around 160,000 clones, approximately 80% of which are singletons. The data were taken from a study of blood T cell repertoires in COVID-19. The study assigned cohorts using participant-reported clinical history. The V gene end was trimmed by 5 bases and the J gene end by 2 bases; junction bases not matched to a gene: 3. This CDR3 comprises 15 residues. The germline CDR1 and CDR2 sequences are SGHTA and FQGNSA.

The specimen sequenced was PBMCs or T cells enriched from blood (not recorded which). This sequence was found in a middle-aged man who had recovered from COVID-19. This chain joins TRBV7-2 and TRBJ2-7; TRBD2 agrees at 13 bases. The CDR3 region has the DNA TGTGCCAGCAGCCCGACTAGCGGGGGGACCTACGAGCAGTACTTC. The encoded protein is CASSPTSGGTYEQYF.